This T cell receptor (beta chain) came from a study of T cell responses to AZD1222 COVID-19 vaccine. This CDR3 is 12 amino acids long. The V gene lost 0 bases and the J gene lost 7 bases, with 7 bases spanning the gap. Germline V gene data show CDR1 as MNHEY and CDR2 as SMNVEV (reference sequence). Clones were read by immunoSEQ multiplex PCR, and TCRdb kept only the in-frame ones, dropping some. The table records roughly 120,000 clones, under 90% of them present only once. This material consisted of peripheral blood, taken on day 0 of AZD1222 vaccination. The chain combines TRBV27 with TRBJ2-7; D not resolved. The source is an adult in good health. As DNA, the CDR3 is TGTGCCAGCAGTTTATCCTGGGGTGAGCAGTACTTC. Translated: CASSLSWGEQYF.